These 3 T cell receptor beta chains share one sample of origin, sequenced in a study of blood T cells in healthy people across ages. Primed by a sample-barcoded 5' primer and a J-beta primer mix, a second PCR proceeded for 7 to 11 cycles. TCRdb processed the 5' RACE reads anew with MiXCR; each CDR3 protein has one entry. The top ten hold 2.1% of the sample, which has roughly 1,800,000 distinct CDR3 sequences, roughly 49% seen once. Sequenced material: blood. Every receptor here comes from a woman between 35 and 50 years old in good health.

The genes are TRBV7-9 and TRBJ1-5; D is possibly TRBD1 (5 bases). Per germline, CDR1 SEHNR and CDR2 FQNEAQ (reference sequence). V lost 5 bases to trimming and J lost 6 bases, with 11 bases between them. The CDR3 runs to 13 residues. The CDR3 reads CASSRGGAQPQHF. DNA for the CDR3: TGTGCCAGCAGCCGAGGTGGGGCTCAGCCCCAGCATTTT.

The chain has TRBV6-2 or TRBV6-3 and TRBJ2-1; a possible D gene is TRBD1 (5 bases). Between the trimmed V and J ends, which lost 5 bases and 4 bases, there was a span of 15 bases. The CDR3 runs 15 residues. CDR1 is MNHEY and CDR2 is SVGEGT in the germline V gene. CDR3 coding DNA: TGTGCCAGCAGTAGCCAGGGCGCGTTGTACAATGAGCAGTTCTTC. Translation gives CASSSQGALYNEQFF.

Regarding this clonotype: A much bigger clone sits one base away, suggesting this may be a read error. The chain carries TRBV4-1 and TRBJ1-2; D ambiguous. The V gene's germline CDR1 is MGHRA and CDR2 YSYEKL. CDR3 length: 15 residues. V shed 4 bases and J shed 4 bases, with 16 bases lying between them. The DNA for the CDR3 is TGCGCCAGCAGCCGAGATCAGCGGTGGACCTATGGCTACACCTTC. It is translated as CASSRDQRWTYGYTF.